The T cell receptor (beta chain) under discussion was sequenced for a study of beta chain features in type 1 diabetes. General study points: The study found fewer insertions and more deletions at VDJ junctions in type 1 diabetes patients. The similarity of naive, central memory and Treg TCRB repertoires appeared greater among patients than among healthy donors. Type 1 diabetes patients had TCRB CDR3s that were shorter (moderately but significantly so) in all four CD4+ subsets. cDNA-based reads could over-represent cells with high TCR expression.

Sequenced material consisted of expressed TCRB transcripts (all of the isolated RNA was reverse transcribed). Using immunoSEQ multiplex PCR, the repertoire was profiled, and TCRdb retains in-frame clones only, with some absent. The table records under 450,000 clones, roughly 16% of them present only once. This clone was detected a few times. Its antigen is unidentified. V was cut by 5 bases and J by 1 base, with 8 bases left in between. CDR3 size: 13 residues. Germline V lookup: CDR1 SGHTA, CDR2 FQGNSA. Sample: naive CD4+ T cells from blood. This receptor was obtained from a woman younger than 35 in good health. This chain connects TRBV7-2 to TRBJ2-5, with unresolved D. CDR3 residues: CASSTPSQETQYF. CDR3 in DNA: TGTGCCAGCAGCACTCCGAGCCAAGAGACCCAGTACTTC.